This T cell receptor (beta chain) was identified during a study of CD8 T cells in ankylosing spondylitis. This clonotype has a count of ten or more. Antigen unknown. Findings and caveats of the study: Ankylosing spondylitis blood seemed to carry a telltale TCR beta motif made of about 8 highly homologous variants.

The V gene lost 6 bases and the J gene lost 2 bases, with 8 bases spanning the gap. This CDR3 is built from 13 residues. CDR1 and CDR2 (germline): DFQATT, SNEGSKA (reference sequence). MiXCR, applied by TCRdb to the 5' RACE reads, yields one record per CDR3 protein. The sample includes more than 500,000 distinct CDR3 sequences, less than 6% seen only once; the top ten take roughly 3.5%. The clonotype originates from a male donor with ankylosing spondylitis. Sequenced: blood, either unsorted or a sorted T cell fraction (not recorded which). This chain connects TRBV20-1 to TRBJ2-6; D remains ambiguous. The CDR3 is CSAAVAGANVLTF. CDR3 bases: TGCAGTGCCGCGGTGGCTGGGGCCAACGTCCTGACTTTC.